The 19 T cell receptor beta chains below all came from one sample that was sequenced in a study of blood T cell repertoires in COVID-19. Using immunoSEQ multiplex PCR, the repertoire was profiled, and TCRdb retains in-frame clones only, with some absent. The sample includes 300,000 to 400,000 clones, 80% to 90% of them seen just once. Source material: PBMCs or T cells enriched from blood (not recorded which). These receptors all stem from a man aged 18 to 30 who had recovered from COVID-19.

CDR3 sequence reads: CASSLSFTSGRRETQYF. CDR3 nucleotides: TGTGCCAGCAGTTTATCGTTTACTAGCGGGAGGCGGGAGACCCAGTACTTC. The rearrangement links TRBV27 to TRBJ2-5; 12 positions agree with TRBD2. Trimming cost V 0 bases and J 5 bases; bases outside gene matches: 7. Looked up from germline, CDR1 is MNHEY and CDR2 is SMNVEV (reference sequence). The CDR3 runs to 17 residues.

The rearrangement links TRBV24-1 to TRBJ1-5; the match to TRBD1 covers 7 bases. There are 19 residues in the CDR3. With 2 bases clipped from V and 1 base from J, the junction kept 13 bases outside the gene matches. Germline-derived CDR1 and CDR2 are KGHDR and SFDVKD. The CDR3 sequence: CATSDSRRGQSLSNQPQHF. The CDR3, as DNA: TGTGCCACCAGTGATTCCCGTAGGGGACAGAGCCTGAGCAATCAGCCCCAGCATTTT.

The CDR3 loop is CAISERTGGDGGYTF. CDR3 nucleotide sequence: TGTGCCATCAGTGAAAGGACAGGGGGCGATGGTGGCTACACCTTC. The chain combines TRBV10-3 with TRBJ1-2, with 11 bases identical to TRBD1. Trimming took 3 bases from V and 7 from J; bases not matched to a gene: 7. The CDR3 has 15 amino acids. The germline CDR1 and CDR2 sequences are ENHRY and SYGVKD.

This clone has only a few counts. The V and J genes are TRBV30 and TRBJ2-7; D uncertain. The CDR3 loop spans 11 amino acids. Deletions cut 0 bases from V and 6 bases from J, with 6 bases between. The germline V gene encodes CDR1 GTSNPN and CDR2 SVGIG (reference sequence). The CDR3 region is CAWSVPGEQYF. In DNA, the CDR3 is TGTGCCTGGAGTGTACCCGGCGAGCAGTACTTC.

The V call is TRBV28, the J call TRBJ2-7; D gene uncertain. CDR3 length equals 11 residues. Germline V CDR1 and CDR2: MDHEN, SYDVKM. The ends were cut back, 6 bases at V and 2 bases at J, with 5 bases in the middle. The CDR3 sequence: CASSSAYEQYF. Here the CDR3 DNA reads TGTGCCAGCAGCTCAGCCTACGAGCAGTACTTC.

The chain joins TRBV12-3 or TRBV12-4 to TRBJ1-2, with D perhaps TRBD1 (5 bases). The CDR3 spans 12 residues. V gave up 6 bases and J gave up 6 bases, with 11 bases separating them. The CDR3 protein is CASSQGIHGYTF. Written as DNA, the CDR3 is TGTGCCAGCAGCCAGGGAATCCATGGCTACACCTTC.

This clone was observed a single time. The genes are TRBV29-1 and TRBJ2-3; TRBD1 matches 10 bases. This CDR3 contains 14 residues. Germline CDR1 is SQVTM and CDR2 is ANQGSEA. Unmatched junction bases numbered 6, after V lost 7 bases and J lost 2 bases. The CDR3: CSGRTGGNTDTQYF. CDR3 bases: TGCAGCGGGCGGACAGGGGGAAACACAGATACGCAGTATTTT.

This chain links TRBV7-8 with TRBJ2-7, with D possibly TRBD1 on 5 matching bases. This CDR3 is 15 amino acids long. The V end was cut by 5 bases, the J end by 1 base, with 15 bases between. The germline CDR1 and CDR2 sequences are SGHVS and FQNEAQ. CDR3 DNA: TGTGCCAGCAGCGACCCGTGGGGCGGATCCTACGAGCAGTACTTC. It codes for CASSDPWGGSYEQYF.

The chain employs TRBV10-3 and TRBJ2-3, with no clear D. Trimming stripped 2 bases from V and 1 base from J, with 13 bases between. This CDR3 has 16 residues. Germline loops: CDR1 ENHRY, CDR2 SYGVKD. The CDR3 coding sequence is TGTGCCATCAGTGAGGTGAAGACTCGGGGCACAGATACGCAGTATTTT. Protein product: CAISEVKTRGTDTQYF.

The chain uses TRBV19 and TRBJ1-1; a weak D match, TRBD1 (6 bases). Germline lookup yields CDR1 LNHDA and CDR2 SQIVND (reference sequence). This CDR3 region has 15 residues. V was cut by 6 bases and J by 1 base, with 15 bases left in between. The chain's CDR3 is CASRGGASANTEAFF. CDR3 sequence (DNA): TGTGCCAGTAGGGGGGGGGCGAGTGCGAACACTGAAGCTTTCTTT.

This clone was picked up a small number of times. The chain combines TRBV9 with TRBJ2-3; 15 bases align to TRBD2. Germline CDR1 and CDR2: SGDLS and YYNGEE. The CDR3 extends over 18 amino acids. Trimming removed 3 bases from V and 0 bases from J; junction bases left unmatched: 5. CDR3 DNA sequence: TGTGCCAGCAGCGCGGGACTAGCGGGGGGTACTAGCACAGATACGCAGTATTTT. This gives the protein CASSAGLAGGTSTDTQYF.

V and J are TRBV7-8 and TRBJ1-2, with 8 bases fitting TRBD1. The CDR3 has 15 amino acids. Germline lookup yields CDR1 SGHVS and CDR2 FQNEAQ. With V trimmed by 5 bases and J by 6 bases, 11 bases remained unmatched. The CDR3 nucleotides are TGTGCCAGCAGCCAAGTGGCGGACAGGGTGGATGGCTACACCTTC. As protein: CASSQVADRVDGYTF.

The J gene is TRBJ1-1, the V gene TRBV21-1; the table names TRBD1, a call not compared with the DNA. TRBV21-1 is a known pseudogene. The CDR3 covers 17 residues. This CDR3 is CASSNLDRLPMNTEAFF. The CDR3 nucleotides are TGTGCCAGCAGCAATCTGGACAGGCTGCCAATGAACACTGAAGCTTTCTTT.

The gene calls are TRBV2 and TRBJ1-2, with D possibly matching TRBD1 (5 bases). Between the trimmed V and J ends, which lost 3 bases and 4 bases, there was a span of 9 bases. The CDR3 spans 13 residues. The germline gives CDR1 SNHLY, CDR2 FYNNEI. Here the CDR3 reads CASSEWRGYGYTF. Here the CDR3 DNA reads TGTGCCAGCAGTGAGTGGAGGGGCTATGGCTACACCTTC.

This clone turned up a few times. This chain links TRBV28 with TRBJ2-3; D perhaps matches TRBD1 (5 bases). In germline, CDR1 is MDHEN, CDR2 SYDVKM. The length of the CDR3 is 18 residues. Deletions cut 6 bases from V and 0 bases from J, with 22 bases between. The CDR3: CASRQTWGRGTSTDTQYF. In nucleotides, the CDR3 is TGTGCCAGCAGGCAAACTTGGGGAAGGGGAACTAGCACAGATACGCAGTATTTT.

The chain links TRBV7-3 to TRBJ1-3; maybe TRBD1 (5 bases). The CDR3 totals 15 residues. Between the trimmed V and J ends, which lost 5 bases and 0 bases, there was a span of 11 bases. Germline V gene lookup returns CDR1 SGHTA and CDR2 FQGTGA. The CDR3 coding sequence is TGTGCCAGCAGCCTGGACACCCACTCTGGAAACACCATATATTTT. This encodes CASSLDTHSGNTIYF. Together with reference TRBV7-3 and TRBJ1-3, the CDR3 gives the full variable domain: GAGVSQTPSNKVTEKGKYVELRCDPISGHTALYWYRQSLGQGPEFLIYFQGTGAADDSGLPNDRFFAVRPEGSVSTLKIQRTERGDSAVYLCASSLDTHSGNTIYFGEGSWLTVV.

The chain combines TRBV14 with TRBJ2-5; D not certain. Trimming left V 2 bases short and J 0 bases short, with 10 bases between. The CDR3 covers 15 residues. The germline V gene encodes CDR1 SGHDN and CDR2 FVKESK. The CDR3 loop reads CASSQMRQHQETQYF. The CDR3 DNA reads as TGTGCCAGCAGCCAAATGAGGCAGCACCAAGAGACCCAGTACTTC.

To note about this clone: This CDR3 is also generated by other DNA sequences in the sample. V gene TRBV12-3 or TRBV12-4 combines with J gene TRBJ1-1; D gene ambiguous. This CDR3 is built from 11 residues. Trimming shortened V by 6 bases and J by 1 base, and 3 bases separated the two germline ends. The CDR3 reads CASRRNTEAFF. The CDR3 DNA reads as TGTGCCAGCAGGCGGAACACTGAAGCTTTCTTT.

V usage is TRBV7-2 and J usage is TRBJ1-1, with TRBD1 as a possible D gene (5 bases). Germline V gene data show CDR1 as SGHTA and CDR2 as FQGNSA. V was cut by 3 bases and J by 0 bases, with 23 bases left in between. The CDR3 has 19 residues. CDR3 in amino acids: CASSFPIRGYYDMNTEAFF. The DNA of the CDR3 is TGTGCCAGCAGCTTCCCAATCCGGGGGTATTATGACATGAACACTGAAGCTTTCTTT.